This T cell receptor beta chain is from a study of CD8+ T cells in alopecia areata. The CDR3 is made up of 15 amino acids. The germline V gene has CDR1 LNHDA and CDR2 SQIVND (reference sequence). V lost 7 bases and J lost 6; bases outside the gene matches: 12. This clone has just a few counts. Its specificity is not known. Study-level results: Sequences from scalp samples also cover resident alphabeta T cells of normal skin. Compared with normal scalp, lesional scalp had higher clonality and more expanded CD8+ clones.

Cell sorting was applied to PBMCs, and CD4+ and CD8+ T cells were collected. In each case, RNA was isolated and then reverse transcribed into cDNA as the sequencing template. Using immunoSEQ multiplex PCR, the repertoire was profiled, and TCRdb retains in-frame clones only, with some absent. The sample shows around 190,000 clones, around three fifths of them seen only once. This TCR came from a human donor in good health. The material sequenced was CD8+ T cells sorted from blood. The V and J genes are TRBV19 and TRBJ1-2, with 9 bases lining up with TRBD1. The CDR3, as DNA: TGTGCCAGTACCACGTGGAGGACAGGGGTCCATGGCTACACCTTC. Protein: CASTTWRTGVHGYTF.